The 21 T cell receptor beta chains below were found in one sample sequenced in a study of Tregs in tolerant kidney transplant recipients. The data were produced by immunoSEQ multiplex PCR, yet TCRdb's version contains in-frame clones alone and is incomplete. The sample carries 200,000 to 300,000 clones, about 86% recorded once. The sequencing sample was made of CD4+ T cells from blood. These receptor sequences come from a human donor in good health.

The genes are TRBV7-2 and TRBJ2-7; 7 bases are a match to TRBD1. CDR3 length: 14 amino acids. CDR1 and CDR2 from the germline V gene are SGHTA and FQGNSA. V trimming: 4 bases; J trimming: 0 bases; junction bases outside the gene matches: 3. CDR3 bases: TGTGCCAGCAGCTCCCGGGACAGCTCCTACGAGCAGTACTTC. This gives the protein CASSSRDSSYEQYF.

The V call is TRBV7-2, the J call TRBJ1-2; TRBD1 might be the D (6 bases). Germline values: CDR1 SGHTA, CDR2 FQGNSA. The V end was cut by 4 bases, the J end by 8 bases, with 20 bases between. The CDR3 extends over 15 amino acids. CDR3 protein: CASSSLTGTVGGYTF. CDR3 bases: TGTGCCAGCAGCTCTCTGACAGGCACGGTGGGGGGCTACACCTTC.

This clone was picked up a small number of times. Other DNA sequences in this sample translate to the same CDR3. This sequence joins TRBV7-9 and TRBJ1-4, with D hard to call. The V gene lost 5 bases and the J gene lost 3 bases, with 7 bases spanning the gap. The CDR3 is made up of 13 amino acids. CDR1 SEHNR and CDR2 FQNEAQ come from the germline V gene (reference sequence). The CDR3 region is CASSPGANEKLFF. The CDR3 region has the DNA TGTGCCAGCAGCCCCGGAGCTAATGAAAAACTGTTTTTT.

The CDR3 sequence: CASGFDSSNQPQHF. The CDR3 region has the DNA TGTGCTAGTGGTTTCGACAGTAGCAATCAGCCCCAGCATTTT. The J gene is TRBJ1-5, the V gene TRBV12-5; tentatively, D is TRBD1 (5 bases). From germline, CDR1 is LGHNT and CDR2 FRNRAP. V lost 3 bases and J lost 0, with 6 bases in between. This CDR3 spans 14 amino acids.

This chain uses TRBV7-7 with TRBJ2-5, with a weak D call TRBD1 (6 bases). This CDR3 contains 13 residues. The germline V gene encodes CDR1 SSHAT and CDR2 FNYEAQ (reference sequence). V was trimmed by 2 bases and J by 4 bases, leaving 8 bases between them. The CDR3 DNA follows: TGTGCCAGCAGCTTATCACAGGGAGAGACCCAGTACTTC. Encoded protein: CASSLSQGETQYF.

The chain couples TRBV14 to TRBJ1-4; D remains unclear. The CDR3 consists of 15 residues. Per the germline V gene, CDR1 is SGHDN and CDR2 is FVKESK. V lost 0 bases, J lost 4 bases, and 9 bases lay in between. CDR3 sequence: CASSQEDGFNEKLFF. The CDR3 DNA reads as TGTGCCAGCAGCCAAGAGGACGGCTTTAATGAAAAACTGTTTTTT.

The V gene is TRBV19, the J gene TRBJ1-5, with a tentative D call TRBD1 (5 bases). This CDR3 contains 15 residues. Germline-derived CDR1 and CDR2 are LNHDA and SQIVND (reference sequence). Trimming stripped 3 bases from V and 6 bases from J, with 15 bases between. CDR3 in DNA: TGTGCCAGTAGTATGGGGGGGTCGGTTGGTCAGCCCCAGCATTTT. Translating it yields CASSMGGSVGQPQHF.

The chain joins TRBV6-6 to TRBJ2-7; 8 nucleotides agree with TRBD1. Germline V gene lookup returns CDR1 MNHNY and CDR2 SVGAGI (reference sequence). This CDR3 has 13 residues. With V trimmed by 7 bases and J by 2 bases, 4 bases remained unmatched. The CDR3 coding sequence is TGTGCCAGCAAATCGACAGGGGCCTACGAGCAGTACTTC. Translating it yields CASKSTGAYEQYF.

The chain uses TRBV5-1 and TRBJ1-6, with TRBD1 as a possible D gene (6 bases). The CDR3 contains 15 residues. Germline values: CDR1 SGHRS, CDR2 YFSETQ. Trimming took 4 bases from V and 9 from J, leaving 17 bases between them. The CDR3 DNA sequence: TGCGCCAGCAGCGTAGAGGGGAGGGGGAGTTCACCCCTCCACTTT. It encodes CASSVEGRGSSPLHF.

This sequence joins TRBV18 and TRBJ2-7; 8 positions agree with TRBD1. Losses at the gene ends were 0 bases for V and 5 bases for J; bases not matched to a gene: 9. Germline V gene data show CDR1 as KGHSH and CDR2 as LQKENI. This CDR3 has 16 residues. The CDR3 sequence: CASSPPATGGTDEQYF. CDR3 DNA: TGTGCCAGCTCACCACCGGCAACAGGGGGTACCGACGAGCAGTACTTC.

This rearrangement joins TRBV18 to TRBJ1-2; D is unresolved. This CDR3 has 14 residues. Trimming removed 2 bases at V and 0 bases at J, with 7 bases between. Germline V CDR1 and CDR2: KGHSH, LQKENI. DNA for the CDR3: TGTGCCAGCTCACCAGGACGGACTAACTATGGCTACACCTTC. This translates into CASSPGRTNYGYTF. Combining the CDR3 with reference TRBV18 and TRBJ1-2 gives the whole variable domain NAGVMQNPRHLVRRRGQEARLRCSPMKGHSHVYWYRQLPEEGLKFMVYLQKENIIDESGMPKERFSAEFPKEGPSILRIQQVVRGDSAAYFCASSPGRTNYGYTFGSGTRLTVV.

V is TRBV6-5 and J is TRBJ1-1; D uncertain. In germline, CDR1 is MNHEY, CDR2 SVGAGI. Trimming shortened V by 6 bases and J by 2 bases, and 16 bases separated the two germline ends. The CDR3 is made up of 15 amino acids. The CDR3 here is CASRGLHVLNTEAFF. The CDR3 nucleotides are TGTGCCAGCAGGGGCCTTCATGTTCTAAACACTGAAGCTTTCTTT.

The chain combines TRBV2 with TRBJ1-2; TRBD1 matches 7 bases. V shed 2 bases, J shed 8 bases, and the junction held 8 bases outside the gene matches. The CDR3 has 14 residues. Germline V gives CDR1 SNHLY, CDR2 FYNNEI. The CDR3: CASSEKGAGKGYTF. CDR3 in DNA: TGTGCCAGCAGTGAAAAGGGGGCCGGTAAGGGCTACACCTTC.

This clone was counted once. The chain is built from TRBV4-1 and TRBJ2-3; the match to TRBD2 covers 8 bases. The CDR3 spans 16 residues. Unmatched junction bases numbered 8, after V lost 3 bases and J lost 3 bases. CDR1 and CDR2 from the germline V gene are MGHRA and YSYEKL. The CDR3 reads CASSHLGLARTDTQYF. For the CDR3, the DNA is TGCGCCAGCAGCCATCTAGGACTAGCTCGTACAGATACGCAGTATTTT.

The chain is built from TRBV19 and TRBJ2-4; no firm D call. Germline V gene sequence: CDR1 LNHDA, CDR2 SQIVND (reference sequence). There are 14 residues in the CDR3. V was pared by 5 bases and J by 6 bases, with 14 bases between. CDR3 in DNA: TGTGCCAGTAGTTACGATAGAGTCATAAACATTCAGTACTTC. Amino acid sequence: CASSYDRVINIQYF.

The chain has TRBV30 and TRBJ1-6; D call uncertain. The germline gives CDR1 GTSNPN, CDR2 SVGIG (reference sequence). Trimming pared 0 bases from V and 8 bases from J, leaving 11 bases between. This CDR3 is built from 14 residues. The CDR3: CAWSVRARDSPLHF. In nucleotides, the CDR3 is TGTGCCTGGAGTGTACGTGCCCGGGATTCACCCCTCCACTTT.

The chain joins TRBV4-2 to TRBJ2-3; 8 bases fit TRBD2. This CDR3 region has 15 residues. The trim removed 2 bases at V and 5 bases at J, leaving 6 bases unmatched. Germline lookup yields CDR1 LGHNA and CDR2 YNFKEQ. The CDR3 sequence: CASSQIAGRVDTQYF. CDR3 bases: TGTGCCAGCAGCCAAATAGCGGGGCGGGTAGATACGCAGTATTTT.

This chain joins TRBV5-1 and TRBJ2-7; TRBD2 agrees at 11 bases. The CDR3 covers 16 residues. Trimming took 1 base from V and 7 from J; bases not matched to a gene: 10. From germline, CDR1 is SGHRS and CDR2 YFSETQ. For the CDR3, the DNA is TGCGCCAGCAGCTTGTTAGGGTTACTAGCGGGAGCGGAGCAGTACTTC. It encodes CASSLLGLLAGAEQYF.

The chain carries TRBV7-9 and TRBJ2-5; 11 nucleotides agree with TRBD1. This CDR3 contains 19 residues. CDR1 is SEHNR, CDR2 FQNEAQ, per germline (reference sequence). V was pared by 1 base and J by 4 bases, with 14 bases of the junction left unmatched. The CDR3 reads CASSLVGRDRGMWGETQYF. DNA for the CDR3: TGTGCCAGCAGCTTAGTGGGCCGGGACAGGGGGATGTGGGGAGAGACCCAGTACTTC.

The V gene is TRBV18, the J gene TRBJ1-2; no clear D. Germline CDR1 KGHSH, CDR2 LQKENI. The V gene lost 1 base and the J gene lost 4 bases, with 16 bases spanning the gap. The CDR3 runs 16 residues. DNA for the CDR3: TGTGCCAGCTCACCACGTATAACCACGTACCTCTATGGCTACACCTTC. Protein product: CASSPRITTYLYGYTF.

As regards this clone: The sample carries other DNA sequences with the same CDR3. The rearrangement uses TRBV11-2 and TRBJ2-3; 13 positions agree with TRBD2. CDR3 length: 16 residues. Looked up from germline, CDR1 is SGHAT and CDR2 is FQNNGV. The V gene end was trimmed by 1 base and the J gene end by 3 bases; junction bases not matched to a gene: 1. The DNA for the CDR3 is TGTGCCAGCAGCTTAGGGGGACTAGCGGGGACAGATACGCAGTATTTT. Its translation is CASSLGGLAGTDTQYF.